The 19 T cell receptor beta chains below were found in one sample sequenced in a study of blood T cell repertoires in COVID-19. Generated by immunoSEQ multiplex PCR, the TCRdb table keeps only in-frame clones and is missing some. The profile shows over 200,000 clones, more than 75% of them singletons. Sequenced: peripheral blood. The receptor set was obtained from a woman in her thirties or forties with acute or convalescent COVID-19.

This chain connects TRBV19 to TRBJ1-3; 9 bases align to TRBD1. Germline values: CDR1 LNHDA, CDR2 SQIVND (reference sequence). CDR3 length: 14 residues. V was pared by 9 bases and J by 0 bases, with 3 bases of the junction left unmatched. CDR3 region: CASLDRGSGNTIYF. The CDR3 region has the DNA TGTGCCAGCCTGGACAGGGGCTCTGGAAACACCATATATTTT.

V usage is TRBV24-1 and J usage is TRBJ2-2, with TRBD1 matching over 8 bases. The CDR3 totals 16 residues. V was pared by 7 bases and J by 3 bases, with 9 bases of the junction left unmatched. From germline, CDR1 is KGHDR and CDR2 SFDVKD. This chain's CDR3 is CATSPPAGGYTGELFF. CDR3 DNA sequence: TGTGCCACCAGCCCCCCGGCAGGGGGCTACACCGGGGAGCTGTTTTTT.

The J gene is TRBJ1-1, the V gene TRBV5-1, with TRBD1 matching 10 bases. The CDR3 extends over 13 amino acids. Per germline, CDR1 SGHRS and CDR2 YFSETQ. The ends lost 6 bases at V and 7 bases at J; junction bases unmatched: 6. CDR3 residues: CASTWDRGGEAFF. As DNA, the CDR3 is TGCGCCAGCACGTGGGACAGGGGAGGTGAAGCTTTCTTT.

The rearrangement uses TRBV4-1 and TRBJ1-5, with a tentative D call TRBD1 (5 bases). With 0 bases removed from V and 7 bases from J, the gap between germline ends came to 13 bases. CDR3 length: 15 residues. Germline loops: CDR1 MGHRA, CDR2 YSYEKL. In nucleotides, the CDR3 is TGCGCCAGCAGCCAAGATGGGGCAGGGCGGCAGCCCCAGCATTTT. Translating gives CASSQDGAGRQPQHF.

This sequence joins TRBV2 and TRBJ2-7, with D possibly matching TRBD1 (6 bases). There are 15 residues in the CDR3. The germline V gene has CDR1 SNHLY and CDR2 FYNNEI. The V end was cut by 6 bases, the J end by 0 bases, with 15 bases between. The CDR3 nucleotides are TGTGCCAGCAGAGATAGACAGGTCCTCTCCTACGAGCAGTACTTC. It encodes CASRDRQVLSYEQYF.

Note on this clone: The sample carries other DNA sequences with the same CDR3. The chain joins TRBV6-2 or TRBV6-3 to TRBJ2-5; D gene uncertain. Trimming stripped 6 bases from V and 5 bases from J, with 7 bases between. CDR1 MNHEY and CDR2 SVGEGT come from the germline V gene. This CDR3 contains 11 residues. The CDR3 here is CASSPRETQYF. DNA of the CDR3: TGTGCCAGCAGCCCCCGGGAGACCCAGTACTTC.

V usage is TRBV9 and J usage is TRBJ1-1, with 7 bases lining up with TRBD1. The V and J ends lost 3 bases and 0 bases, in that order; junction bases with no gene match: 5. CDR1 is SGDLS and CDR2 is YYNGEE in the germline V gene. The CDR3 is 15 amino acids. DNA of the CDR3: TGTGCCAGCAGCGAGGGACAGTCCATGAACACTGAAGCTTTCTTT. This translates into CASSEGQSMNTEAFF.

This clone was recorded at least ten times. The CDR3 loop reads CASSFSGLAGGTDTQYF. The CDR3 nucleotides are TGTGCCAGCAGCTTCTCCGGTCTAGCGGGGGGAACAGATACGCAGTATTTT. This sequence joins TRBV14 and TRBJ2-3; 11 bases line up with TRBD2. V shed 5 bases, J shed 3 bases, and the junction held 10 bases outside the gene matches. Germline CDR1 reads SGHDN; CDR2 reads FVKESK. The CDR3 runs to 17 residues.

The V call is TRBV6-5, the J call TRBJ1-5; 12 bases agree with TRBD1. V trimming: 6 bases; J trimming: 9 bases; junction bases outside the gene matches: 9. The germline V gene encodes CDR1 MNHEY and CDR2 SVGAGI. The CDR3 has 15 amino acids. The CDR3 loop is CASRTGQGAGLPQHF. For the CDR3, the DNA is TGTGCCAGCAGAACGGGACAGGGGGCCGGATTGCCCCAGCATTTT.

The rearrangement uses TRBV25-1 and TRBJ2-5; D is possibly TRBD1 (6 bases). There are 15 residues in the CDR3. Germline V CDR1 and CDR2: MGHDK, SYGVNS. V was trimmed by 8 bases and J by 0 bases, leaving 16 bases between them. The CDR3 region has the DNA TGTGCCAGCGACCCAGGACAGCCCTACCAAGAGACCCAGTACTTC. It codes for CASDPGQPYQETQYF.

The chain joins TRBV7-8 to TRBJ1-1, with 7 bases aligning to TRBD1. With V trimmed by 1 base and J by 5 bases, 10 bases remained unmatched. Germline lookup yields CDR1 SGHVS and CDR2 FQNEAQ. This CDR3 contains 16 residues. The CDR3 region is CASSLGQGLVGTEAFF. The CDR3 DNA is TGTGCCAGCAGCTTAGGACAGGGCTTAGTAGGGACTGAAGCTTTCTTT.

This chain connects TRBV4-1 to TRBJ2-3, with a possible D match to TRBD2 (6 bases). Trimming took off 0 bases at V and 3 bases at J, with 19 bases between the two ends. This CDR3 is built from 18 residues. Germline CDR1 MGHRA, CDR2 YSYEKL. The CDR3 nucleotides are TGCGCCAGCAGCCAAGATCCCTGGGGTAGCGGAACTACAGATACGCAGTATTTT. Encoded protein: CASSQDPWGSGTTDTQYF.

The CDR3 here is CAWSPARSRNYGYTF. CDR3 DNA sequence: TGTGCCTGGAGTCCAGCCCGATCTAGGAACTATGGCTACACCTTC. This chain connects TRBV30 to TRBJ1-2; D gene uncertain. Germline lookup yields CDR1 GTSNPN and CDR2 SVGIG (reference sequence). V lost 2 bases and J 2 bases, leaving 15 bases between the germline ends. The CDR3 contains 15 residues.

The CDR3 loop reads CASSVGAGRDEQYF. The CDR3 nucleotides read TGTGCCAGCAGCGTGGGGGCAGGGCGCGACGAGCAGTACTTC. The gene calls are TRBV9 and TRBJ2-7; a weak D match, TRBD1 (6 bases). V was clipped by 2 bases and J by 5 bases, with 14 bases between them. This CDR3 has 14 residues. Per germline, CDR1 SGDLS and CDR2 YYNGEE.

V gene TRBV24-1 combines with J gene TRBJ2-1, with 9 bases identical to TRBD2. V trimming: 7 bases; J trimming: 13 bases; junction bases outside the gene matches: 7. This CDR3 has 12 amino acids. Germline V CDR1 and CDR2: KGHDR, SFDVKD. CDR3 sequence reads: CATSQTSGPQFF. The CDR3 bases are TGTGCCACCAGCCAGACTAGCGGTCCCCAGTTCTTC.

The V gene is TRBV6-5, the J gene TRBJ1-1; D is undetermined. The CDR3 is 14 amino acids. The germline V gene encodes CDR1 MNHEY and CDR2 SVGAGI. Trimming removed 0 bases from V and 5 bases from J, with 10 bases in between. CDR3 coding DNA: TGTGCCAGCAGTTACTCCCGAGCGGGAACTGAAGCTTTCTTT. Its protein is CASSYSRAGTEAFF.

In its sample, this clone was seen a few times. V usage is TRBV14 and J usage is TRBJ2-2, with D possibly TRBD1 on 5 matching bases. Germline CDR1 and CDR2: SGHDN and FVKESK. Trimming removed 1 base at V and 4 bases at J, with 13 bases between. The CDR3 spans 16 residues. The CDR3 loop is CASSQVTVYATGELFF. The CDR3 DNA sequence: TGTGCCAGCAGCCAAGTGACAGTATATGCCACCGGGGAGCTGTTTTTT.

The chain carries TRBV9 and TRBJ2-3; 9 bases agree with TRBD2. This CDR3 is 17 amino acids long. The trim removed 2 bases at V and 4 bases at J, leaving 11 bases unmatched. In germline, CDR1 is SGDLS, CDR2 YYNGEE. The CDR3 nucleotides read TGTGCCAGCAGCGTGTTGCCGGGACTAGCCGAACCAGATACGCAGTATTTT. Translation gives CASSVLPGLAEPDTQYF.

The chain uses TRBV12-5 and TRBJ1-5; 9 positions match TRBD1. The CDR3 spans 19 residues. Germline assignment: CDR1 LGHNT and CDR2 FRNRAP. The trim removed 6 bases at V and 2 bases at J, leaving 17 bases unmatched. CDR3 amino acids: CASGYAGTGQDAGNQPQHF. CDR3 sequence (DNA): TGTGCTAGTGGCTACGCCGGGACAGGGCAGGACGCTGGCAATCAGCCCCAGCATTTT.